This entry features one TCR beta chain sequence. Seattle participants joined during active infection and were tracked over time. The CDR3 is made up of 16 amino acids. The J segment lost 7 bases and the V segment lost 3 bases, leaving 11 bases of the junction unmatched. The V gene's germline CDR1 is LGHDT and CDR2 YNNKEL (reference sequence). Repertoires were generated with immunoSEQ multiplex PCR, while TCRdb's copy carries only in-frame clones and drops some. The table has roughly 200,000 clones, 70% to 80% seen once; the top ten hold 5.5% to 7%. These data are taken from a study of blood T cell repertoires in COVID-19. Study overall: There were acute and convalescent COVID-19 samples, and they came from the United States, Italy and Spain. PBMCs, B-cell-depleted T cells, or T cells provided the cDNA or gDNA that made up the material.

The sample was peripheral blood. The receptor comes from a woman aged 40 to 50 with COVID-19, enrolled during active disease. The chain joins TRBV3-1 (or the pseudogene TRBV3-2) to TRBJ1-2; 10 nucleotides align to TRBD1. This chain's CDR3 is CASSQGQGPRFPGYTF. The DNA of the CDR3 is TGTGCCAGCAGCCAGGGACAGGGGCCGCGCTTCCCTGGCTACACCTTC.